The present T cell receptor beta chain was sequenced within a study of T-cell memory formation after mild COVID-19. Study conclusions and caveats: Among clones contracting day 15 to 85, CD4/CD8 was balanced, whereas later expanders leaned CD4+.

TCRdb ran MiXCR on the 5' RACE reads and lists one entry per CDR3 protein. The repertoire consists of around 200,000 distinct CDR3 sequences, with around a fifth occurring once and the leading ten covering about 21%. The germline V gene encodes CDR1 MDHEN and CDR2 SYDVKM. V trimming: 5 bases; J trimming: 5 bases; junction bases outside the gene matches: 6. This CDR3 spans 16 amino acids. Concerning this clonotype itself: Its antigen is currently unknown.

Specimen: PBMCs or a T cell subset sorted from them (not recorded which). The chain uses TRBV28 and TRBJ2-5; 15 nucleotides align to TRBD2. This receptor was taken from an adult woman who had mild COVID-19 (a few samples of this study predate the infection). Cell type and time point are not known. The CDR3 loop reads CASSPLGLAGGETQYF. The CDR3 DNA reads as TGTGCCAGCAGTCCCCTCGGACTAGCGGGAGGGGAGACCCAGTACTTC.